Below, 11 T cell receptor beta chains from the same sample are listed, as sequenced in a study of blood T cell repertoires in COVID-19. The method was immunoSEQ multiplex PCR; TCRdb's version includes in-frame clones alone and lacks a portion of them. The sample has 220,000 or so clones, 82% seen once. What was sequenced was PBMCs or T cells enriched from blood (not recorded which). The receptors stem from a woman aged 55-75 years who had recovered from COVID-19.

This sequence joins TRBV29-1 and TRBJ2-7, with D perhaps TRBD1 (7 bases). V lost 3 bases, J lost 0 bases, and 15 bases lay in between. The CDR3 runs to 15 residues. Germline V gives CDR1 SQVTM, CDR2 ANQGSEA. CDR3: CSVEKLQGGSYEQYF. The CDR3 bases are TGCAGCGTTGAGAAACTCCAGGGGGGCTCCTACGAGCAGTACTTC.

The chain recombines TRBV24-1 with TRBJ2-5, with D perhaps TRBD2 (6 bases). Deletions cut 2 bases from V and 4 bases from J, with 13 bases between. CDR1 and CDR2 (germline): KGHDR, SFDVKD. This CDR3 is built from 15 residues. CDR3 DNA: TGTGCCACCAGTGATTCGGAGGGAGCTGGAGAGACCCAGTACTTC. Amino acid sequence: CATSDSEGAGETQYF.

This chain links TRBV12-3 or TRBV12-4 with TRBJ2-1; 7 bases map to TRBD1. The V segment lost 4 bases and the J segment 15 bases; nucleotides outside the gene matches: 12. This CDR3 comprises 13 residues. DNA of the CDR3: TGTGCCAGCAGTTCCCGACAGGGTGGTTTCGGGTTCTTC. Residues: CASSSRQGGFGFF.

This clone was counted between two and nine times. This CDR3 reads CATAGGETYNEQFF. The CDR3 DNA reads TGTGCCACGGCGGGTGGGGAGACCTACAATGAGCAGTTCTTC. The V call is TRBV10-3, the J call TRBJ2-1, with TRBD2 as a possible D gene (5 bases). Trimming took 10 bases from V and 2 from J, leaving 15 bases between them. The CDR3 is made up of 14 amino acids. Looked up from germline, CDR1 is ENHRY and CDR2 is SYGVKD.

The chain is built from TRBV7-9 and TRBJ2-5; TRBD2 aligns across 9 bases. Trimming cost V 1 base and J 2 bases; bases outside gene matches: 5. The CDR3 covers 16 residues. Germline assignment: CDR1 SEHNR and CDR2 FQNEAQ (reference sequence). The CDR3 protein is CASSLGGGGAQETQYF. The CDR3 DNA sequence: TGTGCCAGCAGCTTAGGAGGCGGGGGGGCGCAAGAGACCCAGTACTTC.

A few counts support this clone. The chain has TRBV29-1 and TRBJ1-1, with D maybe TRBD1 (6 bases). This CDR3 spans 13 amino acids. Per the germline V gene, CDR1 is SQVTM and CDR2 is ANQGSEA. Trimming removed 3 bases from V and 5 bases from J, with 13 bases in between. CDR3 amino acids: CSVDRGSGTEAFF. In DNA form, the CDR3 reads TGCAGCGTTGATAGGGGGAGTGGGACTGAAGCTTTCTTT.

The V and J genes are TRBV13 and TRBJ2-1; 7 nucleotides agree with TRBD1. The trim removed 5 bases at V and 8 bases at J, leaving 6 bases unmatched. The CDR3 runs to 13 residues. CDR1 is PRHDT and CDR2 is FYEKMQ in the germline V gene (reference sequence). The CDR3 DNA is TGTGCCAGCAGCCTGACAGGGCAGGATGAGCAGTTCTTC. Amino acid sequence: CASSLTGQDEQFF.

This rearrangement joins TRBV12-5 to TRBJ2-5, with 7 bases that match TRBD2. Unmatched junction bases numbered 9, after V lost 7 bases and J lost 1 base. Germline V gene sequence: CDR1 LGHNT, CDR2 FRNRAP. The CDR3 has 15 residues. The CDR3 region is CASAELRGVQETQYF. In DNA form, the CDR3 reads TGTGCTAGTGCCGAACTCCGGGGGGTCCAAGAGACCCAGTACTTC.

The gene calls are TRBV5-1 and TRBJ1-2; D is possibly TRBD1 (6 bases). This CDR3 is 13 amino acids long. Germline V gene sequence: CDR1 SGHRS, CDR2 YFSETQ. Trimming stripped 0 bases from V and 8 bases from J, with 11 bases between. In DNA, the CDR3 is TGCGCCAGCAGCTTGGGCAGGGGATGGGGCTACACCTTC. Its protein is CASSLGRGWGYTF.

This clone was observed a single time. The chain is built from TRBV11-2 and TRBJ2-7; 14 bases agree with TRBD2. V lost 5 bases, J lost 1 base, and 10 bases stayed unmatched. CDR3 length equals 18 residues. In germline, CDR1 is SGHAT, CDR2 FQNNGV. CDR3 loop: CASSGRTSGRPSSYEQYF. The CDR3 DNA is TGTGCCAGCAGCGGGAGGACTAGCGGGAGGCCCAGTTCCTACGAGCAGTACTTC.

The rearrangement links TRBV15 to TRBJ2-7; a possible D gene is TRBD2 (6 bases). V was shortened by 1 base and J by 5 bases, with 15 bases between the two germline ends. CDR1 and CDR2 from the germline V gene are LNHNV and YYDKDF (reference sequence). There are 15 residues in the CDR3. This CDR3 is CATSRGLGGGDEQYF. The CDR3 DNA reads TGTGCCACCAGCAGAGGCTTGGGGGGTGGCGACGAGCAGTACTTC.